Shown below are 18 T cell receptor beta chains from a single sample sequenced in a study of blood T cell repertoires in COVID-19. TCRdb's copy holds only in-frame clones and misses some; the assay was immunoSEQ multiplex PCR. The sample lists 150,000 to 200,000 clones; roughly 84% were seen once. Sequencing used peripheral blood. These receptors were taken from a woman older than 75 with acute or convalescent COVID-19.

The chain uses TRBV6-5 and TRBJ2-3; D is possibly TRBD2 (6 bases). V was pared by 6 bases and J by 5 bases, with 9 bases between. Germline lookup yields CDR1 MNHEY and CDR2 SVGAGI. The CDR3 runs to 12 residues. Here the CDR3 reads CASRQGLDTQYF. Written as DNA, the CDR3 is TGTGCCAGCAGGCAGGGACTAGATACGCAGTATTTT.

The chain carries TRBV7-2 and TRBJ2-2; D unresolved. Germline V lookup: CDR1 SGHTA, CDR2 FQGNSA. Trimming pared 5 bases from V and 1 base from J, leaving 8 bases between. The CDR3 runs to 14 residues. The CDR3 sequence is CASSLTWNTGELFF. CDR3 sequence (DNA): TGTGCCAGCAGCCTGACTTGGAACACCGGGGAGCTGTTTTTT.

The chain is built from TRBV5-1 and TRBJ2-1; TRBD2 agrees at 16 bases. The V and J ends lost 4 bases and 9 bases, in that order; junction bases with no gene match: 10. CDR3 length: 17 amino acids. CDR1 and CDR2 (germline): SGHRS, YFSETQ. The CDR3 nucleotides read TGCGCCAGCAGCCCTGGGACTAGCGGGAGGGAAGGGGGTGAGCAGTTCTTC. As protein: CASSPGTSGREGGEQFF.

The V call is TRBV12-3 or TRBV12-4, the J call TRBJ2-7; D gene unclear. This CDR3 has 12 amino acids. The germline V and J ends were trimmed by 3 bases and 3 bases, with 6 bases remaining between them. CDR3 sequence reads: CASSFSNYEQYF. The CDR3 DNA sequence: TGTGCCAGCAGTTTTTCTAACTACGAGCAGTACTTC.

This clone was picked up one time. This chain uses TRBV4-1 with TRBJ2-3, with TRBD2 as a possible D gene (6 bases). The CDR3 spans 15 residues. V lost 2 bases to trimming and J lost 3 bases, with 12 bases between them. CDR1 MGHRA and CDR2 YSYEKL come from the germline V gene. The CDR3 bases are TGCGCCAGCAGCCAACCGGGAGTGGGGACAGATACGCAGTATTTT. This codes for CASSQPGVGTDTQYF.

The CDR3 DNA reads TGTGCCTGGAGGGACGGGACAGGGAGAAATCAGCCCCAGCATTTT. It yields the protein CAWRDGTGRNQPQHF. The V gene is TRBV30, the J gene TRBJ1-5; 9 bases are shared with TRBD1. CDR1 and CDR2 (germline): GTSNPN, SVGIG (reference sequence). V lost 3 bases, J lost 4 bases, and 7 bases stayed unmatched. The CDR3 spans 15 residues.

This clone was observed a single time. The chain recombines TRBV27 with TRBJ1-4, with 7 bases lining up with TRBD1. Germline lookup yields CDR1 MNHEY and CDR2 SMNVEV (reference sequence). The V segment lost 8 bases and the J segment 6 bases; nucleotides outside the gene matches: 9. The CDR3 consists of 14 residues. As DNA, the CDR3 is TGTGCCAGCGGCCGACAGGGACTGGATGAAAAACTGTTTTTT. Its translation: CASGRQGLDEKLFF.

The chain employs TRBV7-6 and TRBJ1-1, with a possible D match to TRBD1 (5 bases). This CDR3 region has 13 residues. V was clipped by 0 bases and J by 7 bases, with 9 bases between them. CDR1 and CDR2 from the germline V gene are SGHVS and FNYEAQ. The CDR3 here is CASSLAPGHEAFF. CDR3 in DNA: TGTGCCAGCAGCTTAGCCCCAGGACATGAAGCTTTCTTT.

The chain carries TRBV5-1 and TRBJ1-1; TRBD1 matches 7 bases. CDR3 size: 14 residues. With 4 bases clipped from V and 3 bases from J, the junction kept 6 bases outside the gene matches. Germline V lookup: CDR1 SGHRS, CDR2 YFSETQ. The CDR3 here is CASSIRQGDTEAFF. CDR3 coding DNA: TGCGCCAGCAGCATCAGACAGGGTGACACTGAAGCTTTCTTT.

The rearrangement links TRBV28 to TRBJ1-5, with D tentatively TRBD1 (6 bases). Per the germline V gene, CDR1 is MDHEN and CDR2 is SYDVKM. Trimming pared 5 bases from V and 4 bases from J, leaving 9 bases between. The CDR3 is 13 amino acids. CDR3 in amino acids: CASSPGVNQPQHF. In nucleotides, the CDR3 is TGTGCCAGCAGTCCAGGGGTAAATCAGCCCCAGCATTTT.

The V and J genes are TRBV6-5 and TRBJ1-2; TRBD1 is a possible D gene (5 bases). With 2 bases removed from V and 8 bases from J, the gap between germline ends came to 12 bases. The germline V gene encodes CDR1 MNHEY and CDR2 SVGAGI. The CDR3 spans 13 residues. CDR3 bases: TGTGCCAGCAGTTACCCCGGGGGAGTAGGCTACACCTTC. Translating gives CASSYPGGVGYTF.

This clone is a singleton in its sample. The rearrangement joins TRBV7-2 to TRBJ2-5, with TRBD1 as a possible D gene (6 bases). This CDR3 contains 15 residues. Germline assignment: CDR1 SGHTA and CDR2 FQGNSA. Trimming took off 8 bases at V and 5 bases at J, with 21 bases between the two ends. The CDR3 loop is CASGDTPRGGETQYF. DNA for the CDR3: TGTGCCAGCGGCGACACCCCCAGGGGTGGGGAGACCCAGTACTTC.

V and J are TRBV15 and TRBJ2-7; the D gene is possibly TRBD2 (6 bases). This CDR3 region has 16 residues. Germline loops: CDR1 LNHNV, CDR2 YYDKDF (reference sequence). V was clipped by 3 bases and J by 2 bases, with 17 bases between them. As DNA, the CDR3 is TGTGCCACCAGCAGGCATGAGAAGCGGGTTGCCTACGAGCAGTACTTC. It translates to CATSRHEKRVAYEQYF.

The V gene is TRBV18, the J gene TRBJ2-5, with TRBD2 as a possible D gene (5 bases). There are 15 residues in the CDR3. Trimming stripped 2 bases from V and 0 bases from J, with 10 bases between. CDR1 is KGHSH and CDR2 is LQKENI in the germline V gene. CDR3 in amino acids: CASSPYAGDQETQYF. CDR3 coding DNA: TGTGCCAGCTCACCATACGCCGGGGACCAAGAGACCCAGTACTTC.

In its sample, this clone was seen a few times. The V and J genes are TRBV28 and TRBJ2-4; D possibly corresponds to TRBD1 (6 bases). The CDR3 extends over 14 amino acids. CDR1 is MDHEN, CDR2 SYDVKM, per germline. V dropped 5 bases and J dropped 6 bases, with 14 bases sitting between them. DNA of the CDR3: TGTGCCAGCAGTCCCCCAGGGGTTAGAAACATTCAGTACTTC. Its protein product is CASSPPGVRNIQYF.

The chain couples TRBV19 to TRBJ1-2, with D tentatively TRBD1 (5 bases). Germline lookup yields CDR1 LNHDA and CDR2 SQIVND (reference sequence). Trimming cost V 4 bases and J 4 bases, with 19 bases left between them. The CDR3 sequence is 16 residues long. CDR3 amino acids: CASSTLSGGRGYGYTF. CDR3 bases: TGTGCCAGTAGTACCCTCTCGGGGGGGAGAGGCTATGGCTACACCTTC.

The rearrangement joins TRBV25-1 to TRBJ1-1; 9 bases align to TRBD1. Germline CDR1 reads MGHDK; CDR2 reads SYGVNS. The V segment lost 3 bases and the J segment 4 bases; nucleotides outside the gene matches: 6. The CDR3 loop spans 15 amino acids. CDR3 nucleotide sequence: TGTGCCAGCAGTGATCCGGGACAGGGCAGCACTGAAGCTTTCTTT. It encodes CASSDPGQGSTEAFF.

This chain joins TRBV5-4 and TRBJ1-1; D call uncertain. CDR1 and CDR2 from the germline V gene are SGHNT and YYREEE (reference sequence). The CDR3 extends over 14 amino acids. The germline V and J ends were trimmed by 5 bases and 3 bases, with 14 bases remaining between them. The CDR3 sequence: CASRGGQYDTEAFF. The CDR3 region has the DNA TGTGCCAGCAGGGGTGGGCAGTACGACACTGAAGCTTTCTTT.